This TCR beta chain was captured in a study of cytomegalovirus exposure and HLA in healthy donors. About the study: Researchers previously reported finding just under 120 million unique TCR beta sequences from approximately 200 million T cells. General observations from the study: An analysis done earlier found most TCR beta V segments productive about 87% or about 30% of the time. It is likely that the observed cluster of highly shared sequence variants was a sequencing artifact. In a later analysis, a missense DCLRE1C variant was linked to TCR beta V- and J-gene trimming.

60 Vbeta and 13 Jbeta primers were used in PCR. TCRdb keeps only in-frame clones here, not all; method: immunoSEQ multiplex PCR. The sample includes around 110,000 clones, about 59% seen only once; the top ten take around 9.7%. Regarding this clone: Its antigen is as yet unknown.

V lost 1 base and J 6 bases, leaving 6 bases between the germline ends. There are 13 residues in the CDR3. The germline CDR1 and CDR2 sequences are MGHRA and YSYEKL. Sample: PBMCs. The V call is TRBV4-1, the J call TRBJ2-2; D is ambiguous. The TCR originated in a middle-aged woman in good health and CMV-seropositive. The CDR3 region is CASSQVLSGELFF. In nucleotides, the CDR3 is TGCGCCAGCAGCCAAGTTTTATCCGGGGAGCTGTTTTTT.